This T cell receptor beta chain was sequenced in a study of identifying expanded T cells in peripheral blood (dated by TCRdb to between 2019 and 2020). With regard to the full study: Four technical replicates, made by sequencing separate aliquots from the same pool of genomic DNA, were compared pairwise. Results the study describes overall, beyond this receptor: For all healthy donors, the variance in clone template counts between two-week samples rose significantly as total template count increased. Both the number of clones called differentially abundant and the false-positive rate were significantly reduced by the beta-binomial model across all healthy-donor time intervals. It was expected by the authors that biological variance in healthy repertoires might increase further over much longer intervals, such as months to years. The binomial model flagged around 1.1 differentially abundant clones between technical replicates, compared with about 16.4 over approximately 2 weeks and 18 to 20 over four weeks.

Comment on this clone: This receptor's antigen is unknown. No clone much larger than this one lies a single base away; base qualities are absent.

During the collection period, no immune events, such as infections, were documented for the healthy donors. Blood repertoires from healthy donors were used as a training cohort for calibrating time-dependent variance in a beta-binomial model of differential abundance of T-cell clones. There were some ten healthy donors in the training cohort, of whom 3 were female and 7 were male. On average the donors were approximately 40 years old, and their ages spanned roughly 29 to 64 years. Whole blood from each healthy donor was obtained from a commercial supplier and was collected at three time points around 13 days apart. For immunosequencing, genomic DNA was extracted from unsorted whole blood. V has 10 bases trimmed and J has 6 bases trimmed; junction bases matching no gene number 13. The CDR3 starts with the cysteine, ends with the phenylalanine, and has 15 residues. Only the CDR3 DNA stays, 45 bases, in frame from base 1. The germline V gene (reference sequence) provides CDR1 LNHDA and CDR2 SQIVND.

TCRbeta CDR3 regions were profiled by bias-controlled multiplex PCR amplification of genomic DNA with the immunoSEQ Assay. In the original analysis: To quantify the absolute abundance of each unique TCRbeta CDR3 region, the sequences were collapsed and filtered. Differential abundance was assessed using a binomial (Fisher-equivalent) model and a beta-binomial model in which time-dependent variance fitted from healthy donors was added. Clones with fewer than 5 combined templates were removed, and a clone was called differentially abundant if the clone's Benjamini-Hochberg FDR was below 0.01. Using the form v = (b*log(k)+a)^2, the beta-binomial variance was modeled as a function of the total template count across the two samples. Entries here come from immuneACCESS through TCRdb and include only in-frame sequences with V and J called. Some clones fail to appear in such tables; in the studies checked, an unresolved V gene covers under half of the shortfall, and the cause of the remainder is unknown. The V and J calls and the clone size are those of that table, but D and trimming were determined from the DNA. The sample yields some 76,000 clones; 90% were counted once. The ten largest clonotypes hold under 3.5% of the sample.

Sequenced: blood. Here the chain combines TRBV19 and TRBJ2-3, with 10 bases aligning to TRBD2. The sequence derives from a person between 18 and 70 years old in good health. The nucleotide sequence is given as TGTGCCACCTGCACCGGGACTAGCGCCTCGGATACGCAGTATTTT. Its translation reads: CATCTGTSASDTQYF. The CDR3, completed at both ends by the reference TRBV19 and TRBJ2-3 genes, gives the full variable domain DGGITQSPKYLFRKEGQNVTLSCEQNLNHDAMYWYRQDPGQGLRLIYYSQIVNDFQKGDIAEGYSVSREKKESFPLTVTSAQKNPTAFYLCATCTGTSASDTQYFGPGTRLTVL.